The rows below give T cell receptor beta chains drawn from one sample of a study of OX40 agonist ivuxolimab in advanced cancers. Assay: immunoSEQ multiplex PCR; the TCRdb copy retains only in-frame clones and omits some. The table records about 59,000 clones, 75% to 85% of them present only once. This material consisted of CD4+ or CD8+ T cells sorted from blood, taken in a trial of the OX40 agonist ivuxolimab. All receptors derive from an adult with an advanced solid tumor such as melanoma, head and neck, liver or kidney cancer. Both conserved end residues are part of each CDR3. D genes are given only for firm matches. Clone size, where shown, is once, few, many, or a class for clones that have expanded.

V: TRBV19; D: -; size: -; J: TRBJ1-1; DNA: TGTGCCAGTAGTATAGTGGGAGTGAACACTGAAGCTTTCTTT; CDR3: CASSIVGVNTEAFF
V: TRBV2; D: -; size: -; J: TRBJ1-2; DNA: TGTGCCAGCAGTGAGTCTCACTATGGCTACACCTTC; CDR3: CASSESHYGYTF
V: TRBV5-1; D: -; size: -; J: TRBJ2-1; DNA: TGCGCCAGCAGCCCAGGGACAAGGCTCAATGAGCAGTTCTTC; CDR3: CASSPGTRLNEQFF
V: TRBV18; D: -; size: -; J: TRBJ2-7; DNA: TGTGCCAGCTCACCACCGGGAGACTCCTACGAGCAGTACTTC; CDR3: CASSPPGDSYEQYF
V: TRBV9; D: -; size: -; J: TRBJ1-2; DNA: TGTGCCAGCAGCCCGGGCAGGCCCGACTATGGCTACACCTTC; CDR3: CASSPGRPDYGYTF
V: TRBV5-1; D: TRBD2; size: -; J: TRBJ2-7; DNA: TGCGCCAGCAGCCCTCGGATTAGCGGGAGCGGGGGGGAGCAGTACTTC; CDR3: CASSPRISGSGGEQYF
V: TRBV2; D: TRBD1; size: -; J: TRBJ1-6; DNA: TGTGCCAGCAGTTGGACAGGTCATAATTCACCCCTCCACTTT; CDR3: CASSWTGHNSPLHF
V: TRBV30; D: -; size: -; J: TRBJ1-2; DNA: TGTGCCTGGAGTGTTCCCGGGCCCAACTATGGCTACACCTTC; CDR3: CAWSVPGPNYGYTF
V: TRBV4-1; D: TRBD2; size: -; J: TRBJ2-1; DNA: TGCGCCAGCAGCCAAATAGCGGGAGGGCTTAATGAGCAGTTCTTC; CDR3: CASSQIAGGLNEQFF
V: TRBV5-1; D: TRBD2; size: few; J: TRBJ2-5; DNA: TGCGCCAGCAGCCCCTCTAGCGGCCAAGAGACCCAGTACTTC; CDR3: CASSPSSGQETQYF
V: TRBV18; D: -; size: once; J: TRBJ2-3; DNA: TGTGCCAGCTCACCCACGGGGGCCGGCACAGATACGCAGTATTTT; CDR3: CASSPTGAGTDTQYF
V: TRBV27; D: TRBD2; size: once; J: TRBJ2-5; DNA: TGTGCCAGCAGTCCAACTAGCGTGGAGACCCAGTACTTC; CDR3: CASSPTSVETQYF
V: TRBV25-1; D: TRBD1; size: -; J: TRBJ2-7; DNA: TGTGCCAGCAGTGACCCACAGGGGGCGGGCGAGCAGTACTTC; CDR3: CASSDPQGAGEQYF
V: TRBV7-8; D: TRBD2; size: few; J: TRBJ2-7; DNA: TGTGCCAGCAGCTTAGGGGGTAGCGGGAGGTCCCAATCCTACGAGCAGTACTTC; CDR3: CASSLGGSGRSQSYEQYF
V: TRBV6-5; D: -; size: -; J: TRBJ2-1; DNA: TGTGCCAGCAGGCAACGGGGCTCCTACAATGAGCAGTTCTTC; CDR3: CASRQRGSYNEQFF
V: TRBV5-1; D: -; size: -; J: TRBJ2-5; DNA: TGCGCCAGCAGCTTGGGCACTTCCCAAGAGACCCAGTACTTC; CDR3: CASSLGTSQETQYF
V: TRBV4-2; D: TRBD2; size: -; J: TRBJ2-2; DNA: TGTGCCAGCAGCCAAGGAGGACTAGCCATACTCACCGGGGAGCTGTTTTTT; CDR3: CASSQGGLAILTGELFF
V: TRBV19; D: -; size: -; J: TRBJ1-1; DNA: TGTGCCAGTAGTATTAAGGTGAACACTGAAGCTTTCTTT; CDR3: CASSIKVNTEAFF
V: TRBV5-1; D: TRBD2; size: -; J: TRBJ2-2; DNA: TGCGCCAGCAGCTCCCCTTGGGGGGGCGGGGAGCTGTTTTTT; CDR3: CASSSPWGGGELFF
V: TRBV2; D: TRBD2; size: -; J: TRBJ2-3; DNA: TGTGCCAGCAGTACAGCGGGATATACGCAGTATTTT; CDR3: CASSTAGYTQYF
V: TRBV18; D: -; size: -; J: TRBJ2-1; DNA: TGTGCCAGCTCACCGACCGGGTTTAGGGACAATGAGCAGTTCTTC; CDR3: CASSPTGFRDNEQFF
V: TRBV15; D: -; size: -; J: TRBJ2-3; DNA: TGTGCCACCAGCAGCGGGTTGATCACAGATACGCAGTATTTT; CDR3: CATSSGLITDTQYF
V: TRBV5-1; D: -; size: -; J: TRBJ1-6; DNA: TGCGCCAGCAGCTTCTTACAGGGAGGGAATTCACCCCTCCACTTT; CDR3: CASSFLQGGNSPLHF
V: TRBV4-1; D: -; size: -; J: TRBJ2-7; DNA: TGCGCCAGCAGCTCCTTACAGGGAAGGGACGAGCAGTACTTC; CDR3: CASSSLQGRDEQYF
V: TRBV7-9; D: -; size: few; J: TRBJ1-5; DNA: TGTGCCAGCAGCACCTCAGGTAATCAGCCCCAGCATTTT; CDR3: CASSTSGNQPQHF